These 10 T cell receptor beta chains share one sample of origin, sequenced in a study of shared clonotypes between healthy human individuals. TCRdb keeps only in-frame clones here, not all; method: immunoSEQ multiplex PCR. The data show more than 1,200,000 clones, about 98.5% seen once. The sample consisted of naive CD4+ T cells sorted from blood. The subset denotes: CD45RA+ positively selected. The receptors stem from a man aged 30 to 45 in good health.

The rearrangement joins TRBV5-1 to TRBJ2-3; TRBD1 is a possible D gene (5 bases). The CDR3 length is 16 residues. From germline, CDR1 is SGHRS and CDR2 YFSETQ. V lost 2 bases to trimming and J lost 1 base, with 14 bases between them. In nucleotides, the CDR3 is TGCGCCAGCAGCTTCTACACAGGTATCGGCACAGATACGCAGTATTTT. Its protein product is CASSFYTGIGTDTQYF.

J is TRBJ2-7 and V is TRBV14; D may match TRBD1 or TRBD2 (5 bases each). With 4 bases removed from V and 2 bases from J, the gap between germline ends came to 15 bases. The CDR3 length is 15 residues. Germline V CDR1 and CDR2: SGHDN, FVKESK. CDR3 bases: TGTGCCAGCAGCCCGGGGAGAGGGGTCCCCTACGAGCAGTACTTC. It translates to CASSPGRGVPYEQYF. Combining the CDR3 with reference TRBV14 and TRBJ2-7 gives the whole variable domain EAGVTQFPSHSVIEKGQTVTLRCDPISGHDNLYWYRRVMGKEIKFLLHFVKESKQDESGMPNNRFLAERTGGTYSTLKVQPAELEDSGVYFCASSPGRGVPYEQYFGPGTRLTVT.

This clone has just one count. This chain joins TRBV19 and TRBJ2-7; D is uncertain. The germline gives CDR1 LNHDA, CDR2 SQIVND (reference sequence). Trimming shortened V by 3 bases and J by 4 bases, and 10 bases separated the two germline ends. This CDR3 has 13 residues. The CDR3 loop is CASSISIGYEQYF. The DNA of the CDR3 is TGTGCCAGTAGTATTTCAATCGGATACGAGCAGTACTTC.

The CDR3 sequence is CASSGAGTLSEQYF. DNA for the CDR3: TGTGCCAGCAGCGGTGCCGGGACCCTCAGCGAGCAGTACTTC. The chain uses TRBV9 and TRBJ2-7, with D perhaps matching TRBD1 or TRBD2 (5 bases each). CDR1 is SGDLS and CDR2 is YYNGEE in the germline V gene. Trimming took off 3 bases at V and 6 bases at J, with 16 bases between the two ends. The CDR3 totals 14 residues.

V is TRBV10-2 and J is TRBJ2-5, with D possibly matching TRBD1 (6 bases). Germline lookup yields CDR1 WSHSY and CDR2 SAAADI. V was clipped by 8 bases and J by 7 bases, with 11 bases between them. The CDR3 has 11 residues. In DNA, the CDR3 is TGCGCCAGCGCCGCAGGGGCGACCCAGTACTTC. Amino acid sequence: CASAAGATQYF.

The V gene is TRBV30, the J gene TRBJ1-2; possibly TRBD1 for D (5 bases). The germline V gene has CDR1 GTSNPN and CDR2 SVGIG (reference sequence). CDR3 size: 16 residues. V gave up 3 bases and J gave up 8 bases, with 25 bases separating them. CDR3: CAWSKRGASNNSGYTF. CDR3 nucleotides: TGTGCCTGGAGCAAAAGGGGTGCCAGCAACAACTCGGGCTACACCTTC.

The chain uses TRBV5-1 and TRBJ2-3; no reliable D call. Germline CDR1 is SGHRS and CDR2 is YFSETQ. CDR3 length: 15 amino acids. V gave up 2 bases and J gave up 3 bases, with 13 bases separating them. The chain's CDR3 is CASSFNSLGTDTQYF. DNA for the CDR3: TGCGCCAGCAGCTTTAATTCGTTGGGGACAGATACGCAGTATTTT. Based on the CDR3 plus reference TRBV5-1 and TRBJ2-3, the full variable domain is KAGVTQTPRYLIKTRGQQVTLSCSPISGHRSVSWYQQTPGQGLQFLFEYFSETQRNKGNFPGRFSGRQFSNSRSEMNVSTLELGDSALYLCASSFNSLGTDTQYFGPGTRLTVL.

CDR3 sequence: CASSLRRGAGYNEQFF. The CDR3 DNA reads as TGTGCCAGCAGTTTAAGGAGGGGGGCGGGTTACAATGAGCAGTTCTTC. The chain employs TRBV27 and TRBJ2-1; D is perhaps TRBD1 or TRBD2 (6 bases each). The germline gives CDR1 MNHEY, CDR2 SMNVEV (reference sequence). Trimming left V 2 bases short and J 4 bases short, with 15 bases between. This CDR3 region has 16 residues.

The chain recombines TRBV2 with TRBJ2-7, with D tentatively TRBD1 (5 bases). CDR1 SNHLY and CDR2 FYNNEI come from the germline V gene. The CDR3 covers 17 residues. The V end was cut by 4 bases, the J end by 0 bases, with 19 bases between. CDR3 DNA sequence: TGTGCCAGCAGTGTGGTCACAGGAGATTATGCCTCCTACGAGCAGTACTTC. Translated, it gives CASSVVTGDYASYEQYF. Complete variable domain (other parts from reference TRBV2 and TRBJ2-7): EPEVTQTPSHQVTQMGQEVILRCVPISNHLYFYWYRQILGQKVEFLVSFYNNEISEKSEIFDDQFSVERPDGSNFTLKIRSTKLEDSAMYFCASSVVTGDYASYEQYFGPGTRLTVT.

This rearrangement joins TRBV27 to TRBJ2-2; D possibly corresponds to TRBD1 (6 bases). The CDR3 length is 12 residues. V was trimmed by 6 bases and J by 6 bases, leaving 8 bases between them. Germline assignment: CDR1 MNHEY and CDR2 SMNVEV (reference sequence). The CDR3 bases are TGTGCCAGCAGCAGGGGAGCCGGGGAGCTGTTTTTT. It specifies CASSRGAGELFF.